This TCR beta chain stems from a study of metastatic and nonmetastatic thyroid tumors. Study in general: Repertoires from malignant and benign thyroid patients were compared across blood and tumor or nodule tissue.

CDR1 and CDR2 from the germline V gene are SGHRS and YFSETQ. V was trimmed by 0 bases and J by 5 bases, leaving 11 bases between them. This CDR3 comprises 15 residues. TCRdb re-called the PCR reads via MiXCR. The sample has about 92,000 clones; around 14% are singletons. This clone was detected ten times or more. Thyroid surgery took place with no prior treatment in any patient. This clonotype originated in a female donor with papillary thyroid cancer or a benign thyroid nodule (not recorded which). Some clones in this sample may be carry-over from other donors' samples. The chain links TRBV5-1 to TRBJ2-2; D unresolved. Sequencing used blood. Here the CDR3 DNA reads TGCGCCAGCAGCTTGGCGGGCAGACAAACCGGGGAGCTGTTTTTT. Its translation is CASSLAGRQTGELFF.